Shown below are 29 T cell receptor beta chains from a single sample sequenced in a study of cytomegalovirus exposure and HLA in healthy donors. 13 Jbeta primers and 60 Vbeta primers were used for the PCR. Produced via immunoSEQ multiplex PCR; TCRdb's table is partial and in-frame only. The table includes roughly 200,000 clones, roughly 85% detected once. Sequenced sample: PBMCs. These receptors were collected from a woman aged 40 to 50 in good health and CMV-seronegative.

Remarks on this clone: The germline gene is not matched at one end of the junction; a read error may be the cause. The chain combines TRBV4-1 with TRBJ2-5; 8 bases line up with TRBD1. This CDR3 has 15 residues. The germline CDR1 and CDR2 sequences are MGHRA and YSYEKL. The CDR3 here is CASSQGALPQETQYF. The CDR3 region has the DNA TGTGCCAGCAGCCAGGGGGCCTTACCCCAAGAGACCCAGTACTTC.

A single count supports this clone. This chain uses TRBV5-6 with TRBJ2-3; TRBD2 might be the D (5 bases). CDR3 size: 14 residues. Trimming left V 0 bases short and J 4 bases short, with 9 bases between. The germline CDR1 and CDR2 sequences are SGHDT and YYEEEE. CDR3 loop: CASSLGTWADTQYF. The CDR3 coding sequence is TGTGCCAGCAGCTTGGGGACTTGGGCAGATACGCAGTATTTT.

The CDR3 sequence: CASSFISGGAGTDTQYF. CDR3 in DNA: TGTGCCAGTAGTTTCATTAGCGGGGGGGCGGGAACAGATACGCAGTATTTT. The J gene is TRBJ2-3, the V gene TRBV19; 11 bases match TRBD2. The V gene end was trimmed by 5 bases and the J gene end by 3 bases; junction bases not matched to a gene: 10. From germline, CDR1 is LNHDA and CDR2 SQIVND (reference sequence). This CDR3 is built from 17 residues.

This clone was picked up one time. The chain carries TRBV5-1 and TRBJ2-4; 7 nucleotides line up with TRBD1. This CDR3 comprises 14 residues. Losses at the gene ends were 2 bases for V and 8 bases for J; bases not matched to a gene: 7. Germline values: CDR1 SGHRS, CDR2 YFSETQ. The DNA for the CDR3 is TGCGCCAGCAGCTTAGGACAGGCGGCGGACATTCAGTACTTC. Translation: CASSLGQAADIQYF.

The V gene is TRBV15, the J gene TRBJ2-1; 16 bases align to TRBD2. The CDR3 totals 16 residues. The V and J ends lost 8 bases and 7 bases, in that order; junction bases with no gene match: 8. Germline V CDR1 and CDR2: LNHNV, YYDKDF (reference sequence). CDR3 loop: CATLGLAGGVSNEQFF. CDR3 sequence (DNA): TGTGCCACCCTGGGACTAGCGGGAGGGGTGAGTAATGAGCAGTTCTTC.

The rearrangement links TRBV2 to TRBJ2-5, with D tentatively TRBD2 (6 bases). The DNA end favors TRBJ2-7, so the J call may be wrong. The CDR3 spans 13 residues. Germline-derived CDR1 and CDR2 are SNHLY and FYNNEI. The CDR3 DNA follows: TGTGCCAGCAGTGACCAGGGACTCTACGAGCAGTACTTC. Protein sequence: CASSDQGLYEQYF.

The rearrangement links TRBV4-3 to TRBJ2-5, with 7 bases lining up with TRBD1. CDR3 length equals 15 residues. V dropped 3 bases and J dropped 5; count of bases not matched to a gene: 9. From germline, CDR1 is LGHNA and CDR2 YSLEER. In DNA form, the CDR3 reads TGCGCCAGCAGCCACCAAAGGGGGCCGCGGGAGACCCAGTACTTC. This translates into CASSHQRGPRETQYF.

The chain combines TRBV19 with TRBJ1-3; D remains ambiguous. Trimming shortened V by 3 bases and J by 0 bases, and 9 bases separated the two germline ends. Germline loops: CDR1 LNHDA, CDR2 SQIVND (reference sequence). The CDR3 length is 15 residues. In DNA, the CDR3 is TGTGCCAGTAGTATTCGGCGGATCTCTGGAAACACCATATATTTT. It codes for CASSIRRISGNTIYF.

This chain joins TRBV7-2 and TRBJ1-4, with 7 bases fitting TRBD1. The CDR3 is made up of 15 amino acids. The V segment lost 5 bases and the J segment 5 bases; nucleotides outside the gene matches: 8. The germline V gene encodes CDR1 SGHTA and CDR2 FQGNSA. The CDR3 DNA reads as TGTGCCAGCAGCCCACAGACAGGGCCAAATGAAAAACTGTTTTTT. Encoded protein: CASSPQTGPNEKLFF.

This clone was picked up a small number of times. The chain carries TRBV7-2 and TRBJ1-1; D unresolved. The CDR3 length is 12 residues. CDR1 SGHTA and CDR2 FQGNSA come from the germline V gene. Trimming took 3 bases from V and 7 from J, leaving 9 bases between them. The CDR3 reads CASSLRPGEAFF. The CDR3 coding sequence is TGTGCCAGCAGCTTGCGGCCTGGTGAAGCTTTCTTT.

The chain employs TRBV10-3 and TRBJ2-1; 9 bases agree with TRBD2. There are 17 residues in the CDR3. Trimming took 0 bases from V and 6 from J; bases not matched to a gene: 9. Germline V gene data show CDR1 as ENHRY and CDR2 as SYGVKD. The CDR3 loop is CAISESLAGAGRNEQFF. The DNA of the CDR3 is TGTGCCATCAGTGAGTCATTAGCGGGGGCCGGACGCAATGAGCAGTTCTTC.

The chain couples TRBV28 to TRBJ2-1; 9 bases are shared with TRBD1. Germline V gives CDR1 MDHEN, CDR2 SYDVKM. V shed 3 bases, J shed 9 bases, and the junction held 6 bases outside the gene matches. The CDR3 is 14 amino acids. The CDR3 is CASSLGTGRGEQFF. The CDR3 nucleotides read TGTGCCAGCAGTTTGGGGACAGGGAGGGGTGAGCAGTTCTTC. Based on the CDR3 plus reference TRBV28 and TRBJ2-1, the full variable domain is DVKVTQSSRYLVKRTGEKVFLECVQDMDHENMFWYRQDPGLGLRLIYFSYDVKMKEKGDIPEGYSVSREKKERFSLILESASTNQTSMYLCASSLGTGRGEQFFGPGTRLTVL.

The chain joins TRBV7-9 to TRBJ1-2; D possibly corresponds to TRBD1 (5 bases). The V gene lost 5 bases and the J gene lost 3 bases, with 10 bases spanning the gap. The CDR3 contains 13 residues. Germline CDR1 and CDR2: SEHNR and FQNEAQ (reference sequence). The CDR3 DNA sequence: TGTGCCAGCAGCCCAGGGTCGGACTATGGCTACACCTTC. It specifies CASSPGSDYGYTF.

The sample holds one count of this clone. CDR3 in DNA: TGTGCCTGGAGCGGGAGAGGGTCCGGCTACACCTTC. Protein sequence: CAWSGRGSGYTF. V is TRBV30 and J is TRBJ1-2; the D is unclear. Germline loops: CDR1 GTSNPN, CDR2 SVGIG (reference sequence). Trimming left V 3 bases short and J 8 bases short, with 13 bases between. The CDR3 has 12 residues.

The J gene is TRBJ1-2, the V gene TRBV5-6, with D maybe TRBD1 (5 bases). Germline V CDR1 and CDR2: SGHDT, YYEEEE. The CDR3 contains 12 residues. Between the trimmed V and J ends, which lost 3 bases and 6 bases, there was a span of 9 bases. The CDR3 bases are TGTGCCAGCAGCTACCAGGGTAATGGCTACACCTTC. Protein: CASSYQGNGYTF.

The J gene is TRBJ2-1, the V gene TRBV7-8, with 7 bases that match TRBD1. The J segment lost 7 bases and the V segment lost 5 bases, leaving 14 bases of the junction unmatched. The CDR3 has 16 amino acids. Germline V gene sequence: CDR1 SGHVS, CDR2 FQNEAQ. CDR3 sequence: CASSIYRGARRNEQFF. DNA for the CDR3: TGTGCCAGCAGCATATACAGGGGTGCGCGCAGGAATGAGCAGTTCTTC.

The rearrangement links TRBV5-1 to TRBJ1-2; 9 nucleotides line up with TRBD1. With V trimmed by 4 bases and J by 4 bases, 8 bases remained unmatched. Germline V CDR1 and CDR2: SGHRS, YFSETQ. The CDR3 length is 15 residues. The CDR3 here is CASSVGTGRFYGYTF. Written as DNA, the CDR3 is TGCGCCAGCAGCGTCGGGACAGGGCGATTCTATGGCTACACCTTC.

Concerning this clone itself: This specimen includes other DNA sequences encoding the same CDR3. The chain recombines TRBV30 with TRBJ1-6; 8 bases line up with TRBD1. Germline V gene data show CDR1 as GTSNPN and CDR2 as SVGIG (reference sequence). Germline trimming cut 3 bases from V and 10 bases from J; bases unmatched to any gene: 8. This CDR3 region has 14 residues. CDR3 sequence reads: CAWSRGQGNSPLHF. The CDR3 DNA is TGTGCCTGGAGCCGTGGACAGGGCAACTCACCCCTCCACTTT.

The CDR3 here is CASGLPVGQGYNEQFF. DNA of the CDR3: TGTGCTAGTGGTTTGCCCGTGGGACAGGGCTACAATGAGCAGTTCTTC. The chain recombines TRBV12-5 with TRBJ2-1, with 9 bases that match TRBD1. V shed 2 bases, J shed 3 bases, and the junction held 5 bases outside the gene matches. This CDR3 comprises 16 residues. Germline loops: CDR1 LGHNT, CDR2 FRNRAP.

The chain is built from TRBV25-1 and TRBJ2-7; no clear D. V was cut by 6 bases and J by 1 base, with 4 bases left in between. Looked up from germline, CDR1 is MGHDK and CDR2 is SYGVNS. The CDR3 contains 11 residues. CDR3 region: CASSISYEQYF. In DNA form, the CDR3 reads TGTGCCAGCAGCATTTCCTACGAGCAGTACTTC.

The genes are TRBV19 and TRBJ2-7; the D gene is possibly TRBD2 (5 bases). The germline V gene encodes CDR1 LNHDA and CDR2 SQIVND (reference sequence). V lost 0 bases, J lost 2 bases, and 14 bases lay in between. CDR3 size: 16 residues. CDR3 DNA: TGTGCCAGTAGTATAGATGGCTCGGGAATGGCCTACGAGCAGTACTTC. Translation gives CASSIDGSGMAYEQYF.

The J gene is TRBJ2-7, the V gene TRBV4-2, with 8 bases aligning to TRBD1. V was pared by 2 bases and J by 6 bases, with 15 bases of the junction left unmatched. Germline-derived CDR1 and CDR2 are LGHNA and YNFKEQ. CDR3 length: 17 amino acids. For the CDR3, the DNA is TGTGCCAGCAGCCAACCAACCCCGGACAGGGTGAATGGCGAGCAGTACTTC. Its translation: CASSQPTPDRVNGEQYF.

The chain couples TRBV4-3 to TRBJ2-3, with 7 nucleotides matching TRBD2. The CDR3 is made up of 16 amino acids. Germline lookup yields CDR1 LGHNA and CDR2 YSLEER. The J segment lost 7 bases and the V segment lost 1 base, leaving 11 bases of the junction unmatched. CDR3 amino acids: CASSQAPGGVHNTQYF. The DNA of the CDR3 is TGCGCCAGCAGCCAAGCCCCTGGGGGGGTACATAATACGCAGTATTTT.

V gene TRBV5-1 combines with J gene TRBJ1-1, with TRBD1 matching 9 bases. Germline V lookup: CDR1 SGHRS, CDR2 YFSETQ. The V and J ends lost 2 bases and 3 bases, in that order; junction bases with no gene match: 5. The CDR3 contains 15 residues. CDR3 protein: CASSLPGQGHTEAFF. DNA of the CDR3: TGCGCCAGCAGCTTACCGGGACAGGGACACACTGAAGCTTTCTTT.

The chain joins TRBV5-4 to TRBJ2-5; possibly TRBD1 for D (5 bases). Deletions cut 3 bases from V and 0 bases from J, with 12 bases between. The CDR3 is made up of 15 amino acids. Germline-derived CDR1 and CDR2 are SGHNT and YYREEE (reference sequence). CDR3 in amino acids: CASSSQGSHQETQYF. For the CDR3, the DNA is TGTGCCAGCAGCTCTCAGGGTAGTCACCAAGAGACCCAGTACTTC.

This chain uses TRBV5-1 with TRBJ2-3; D is perhaps TRBD2 (7 bases). This CDR3 spans 15 amino acids. Per germline, CDR1 SGHRS and CDR2 YFSETQ. V lost 4 bases, J lost 1 base, and 13 bases lay in between. CDR3 DNA: TGCGCCAGCAGCGCCGGGGGGCCGCGCACAGATACGCAGTATTTT. As protein: CASSAGGPRTDTQYF.

This clone was seen more than once but under ten times. The V and J genes are TRBV7-6 and TRBJ2-2; possibly TRBD2 for D (6 bases). The CDR3 is 14 amino acids. The V gene's germline CDR1 is SGHVS and CDR2 FNYEAQ. The germline V and J ends were trimmed by 1 base and 7 bases, with 10 bases remaining between them. The CDR3 DNA is TGTGCCAGCAGCTTAGATTCGGGAGTCGGGGAGCTGTTTTTT. Translating gives CASSLDSGVGELFF.

The chain recombines TRBV7-9 with TRBJ2-7; a weak D match, TRBD2 (6 bases). CDR1 SEHNR and CDR2 FQNEAQ come from the germline V gene (reference sequence). This CDR3 has 16 residues. The V and J ends lost 0 bases and 7 bases respectively, with 19 bases between them. CDR3 nucleotide sequence: TGTGCCAGCAGCTTAGCCCCTGGGGGGTCACAGATTGAGCAGTACTTC. As protein: CASSLAPGGSQIEQYF.

V gene TRBV9 combines with J gene TRBJ1-2; perhaps TRBD1 as D (5 bases). Germline values: CDR1 SGDLS, CDR2 YYNGEE. This CDR3 comprises 15 residues. V was pared by 4 bases and J by 3 bases, with 16 bases between. CDR3 sequence (DNA): TGTGCCAGCAGCCCACCACCGGGACTTCACTATGGCTACACCTTC. This encodes CASSPPPGLHYGYTF.